Listed below are T cell receptor beta chains from one sample, sequenced in a study of cytomegalovirus exposure and HLA in healthy donors. TCRdb's copy holds only in-frame clones and misses some; the assay was immunoSEQ multiplex PCR. The sample table includes around 200,000 clones. What was sequenced was PBMCs. These receptor sequences come from a woman aged 30 to 39 in good health and CMV-seropositive. Each CDR3 is given with its conserved first and last residue. The D gene is left open where the match is weak.

CDR3nt	CDR3aa	v_gene	j_gene	d_gene	len
TGTGCCAGCAGCCCTTTCGTGGGACAGGGGGCGCCTGGGGCCAACGTCCTGACTTTC	CASSPFVGQGAPGANVLTF	TRBV9	TRBJ2-6	TRBD1	19
TGTGCCAGCAGCACGGACAGCAACTATGGCTACACCTTC	CASSTDSNYGYTF	TRBV5-4	TRBJ1-2	.	13
TGCGCCAGCAGCCAAGCCCCGACTAGCGGGGTCTACAATGAGCAGTTCTTC	CASSQAPTSGVYNEQFF	TRBV4-3	TRBJ2-1	TRBD2	17
TGTGCCAGTAGCGGACAGGCTACGACCTACGAGCAGTACTTC	CASSGQATTYEQYF	TRBV19	TRBJ2-7	TRBD1	14
TGCAGCGCCCCAAGGAAGGACGGACTTAGCGAGCAGTTCTTC	CSAPRKDGLSEQFF	TRBV29-1	TRBJ2-1	.	14
TGTGCCAGTACAAATCGACAGGGTAGTTGGAACAATGAGCAGTTCTTC	CASTNRQGSWNNEQFF	TRBV19	TRBJ2-1	TRBD1	16
TGTGCCAGCAGTTACCAACTAGCGGGGAATACGCAGTATTTT	CASSYQLAGNTQYF	TRBV6-5	TRBJ2-3	TRBD2	14
TGCGCCAGCAGCCCCGACAGGGAGTTGTACGAGCAGTACTTC	CASSPDRELYEQYF	TRBV10-1	TRBJ2-7	TRBD1	14
TGTGCCAGCTCACTTGAGACAGGGTTTGGCTACACCTTC	CASSLETGFGYTF	TRBV18	TRBJ1-2	TRBD1	13
TGTGCCAGCAGCTTACTTAGCGGGGGGAGGGGAGGATTGGAGCAGTACTTC	CASSLLSGGRGGLEQYF	TRBV7-2	TRBJ2-7	TRBD2	17
TGTGCCAGCATGAACAGGGGTCAGCCCCAGCATTTT	CASMNRGQPQHF	TRBV6-5	TRBJ1-5	TRBD1	12
TGTGCCAGCAGTTTAGGCAGGTTCACTGAAGCTTTCTTT	CASSLGRFTEAFF	TRBV28	TRBJ1-1	.	13
TGCGCCAGCAGCTCGTCGGGGGGCAATGAGCAGTTCTTC	CASSSSGGNEQFF	TRBV10-1	TRBJ2-1	TRBD2	13
TGTGCCAGCAGCTTGTACCCGACTGGGGAGCAGTACTTC	CASSLYPTGEQYF	TRBV5-4	TRBJ2-7	.	13
TGTGCCAGCTCACCTGCCGGGACTATCATGAACAATGAGCAGTTCTTC	CASSPAGTIMNNEQFF	TRBV18	TRBJ2-1	TRBD2	16
TGTGCCAGTAGGGACAGGGTCTATGGCTACACCTTC	CASRDRVYGYTF	TRBV27	TRBJ1-2	TRBD1	12
TGCAGCGTCGGGACAGGGAGAAACGATGGCTACACCTTC	CSVGTGRNDGYTF	TRBV29-1	TRBJ1-2	TRBD1	13
TGCGCCAGCAGCCAGGACAGGGGCTCCGGGGAGCTGTTTTTT	CASSQDRGSGELFF	TRBV4-1	TRBJ2-2	TRBD1	14
TGTGCCAGCAGTTTCCTTATGGAGGATGGCTACACCTTC	CASSFLMEDGYTF	TRBV28	TRBJ1-2	.	13
TGTGCCAGTAGTATCGCAGGTCCTGACCATCTCACAGATACGCAGTATTTT	CASSIAGPDHLTDTQYF	TRBV19	TRBJ2-3	.	17
TGTGCCTGGAGAAGGGACTCCTCCACAGATACGCAGTATTTT	CAWRRDSSTDTQYF	TRBV30	TRBJ2-3	.	14
TGTGCCAGCAGCCAAGACGGGACAGGAGGTGAAAAACTGTTTTTT	CASSQDGTGGEKLFF	TRBV4-2	TRBJ1-4	TRBD1	15
TGTGCCAGCAGCCAAGATTTAGGTCTAGGCAGCCACATTCAGTACTTC	CASSQDLGLGSHIQYF	TRBV4-2	TRBJ2-4	.	16
TGTGCCAGCAGTGAAGAGGGGGATTCACCCCTCCACTTT	CASSEEGDSPLHF	TRBV6-1	TRBJ1-6	.	13
TGTGCCAGTAGTAGGGGACAGGGGGATGGCTACACCTTC	CASSRGQGDGYTF	TRBV19	TRBJ1-2	TRBD1	13
TGTGCCACCAGTGGGGGGTTGGCTGGCTACACCTTC	CATSGGLAGYTF	TRBV28	TRBJ1-2	.	12
TGTGTCAGCAGCGGGATGGGGGGGAGTCAGCCCCAGCATTTT	CVSSGMGGSQPQHF	TRBV2	TRBJ1-5	.	14
TGTGCCAGCAGCCACCGGGCGGGGAAAGAGACCCAGTACTTC	CASSHRAGKETQYF	TRBV6-6	TRBJ2-5	.	14
TGTGCCAGCAGTTATACGGGGGGCCCGTACATTGGCTACACCTTC	CASSYTGGPYIGYTF	TRBV6-6	TRBJ1-2	.	15
TGTGCCAGCAGTTGGGCGGGGGGCTACACCTTC	CASSWAGGYTF	TRBV6-5	TRBJ1-2	.	11
TGTGCCAGCAGCCCCATTGACAGGGGGAACACTGAAGCTTTCTTT	CASSPIDRGNTEAFF	TRBV7-9	TRBJ1-1	TRBD1	15
TGTGCCAGCAGCCCACGAGCGGGGTGGGGAGAGACCCAGTACTTC	CASSPRAGWGETQYF	TRBV11-3	TRBJ2-5	TRBD2	15
TGTGCCAGCAGCAAATGGGGGAAGGACAGGGTGAACTATGGCTACACCTTC	CASSKWGKDRVNYGYTF	TRBV21-1	TRBJ1-2	.	17
TGTGCCAGCTCACCACAAGGGGGCACTGAAGCTTTCTTT	CASSPQGGTEAFF	TRBV18	TRBJ1-1	.	13
TGCGCCAGCAGCCAAGATCGGGAACAGGGATTCCTTGATAACTATGGCTACACCTTC	CASSQDREQGFLDNYGYTF	TRBV4-1	TRBJ1-2	.	19
TGTGCCAGCAGCTTTACTACGACTAGCTACCAAGAGACCCAGTACTTC	CASSFTTTSYQETQYF	TRBV9	TRBJ2-5	TRBD2	16
TGCGCCAGCAGCTTGGCTACCGATGCTAACTATGGCTACACCTTC	CASSLATDANYGYTF	TRBV5-1	TRBJ1-2	.	15